This passage covers 16 T cell receptor beta chains from one sample sequenced in a study of blood T cell repertoires in COVID-19. TCRdb's copy holds only in-frame clones and misses some; the assay was immunoSEQ multiplex PCR. Of fewer than 400,000 clones listed, more than 85% are singletons. The sequenced sample consisted of PBMCs or T cells enriched from blood (not recorded which). The receptors come from a woman in her 30s who had recovered from COVID-19.

This chain connects TRBV7-6 to TRBJ2-5, with D perhaps matching TRBD2 (6 bases). CDR1 SGHVS and CDR2 FNYEAQ come from the germline V gene. The CDR3 is made up of 14 amino acids. Trimming stripped 6 bases from V and 7 bases from J, with 18 bases between. The CDR3, as DNA: TGTGCCAGCAGTACGGGCCAGATGGAGGGGACCCAGTACTTC. Protein product: CASSTGQMEGTQYF.

This sequence joins TRBV5-4 and TRBJ2-5; 7 nucleotides match TRBD1. CDR3 size: 13 residues. J lost 4 bases, V lost 4 bases, and 4 bases had no gene match. Germline-derived CDR1 and CDR2 are SGHNT and YYREEE (reference sequence). The CDR3 bases are TGTGCCAGCAGCACCTGGACAGGAGAGACCCAGTACTTC. Translation: CASSTWTGETQYF.

The chain uses TRBV7-8 and TRBJ2-5; D not certain. The CDR3 is made up of 16 amino acids. V gave up 0 bases and J gave up 2 bases, with 13 bases separating them. Germline CDR1 is SGHVS and CDR2 is FQNEAQ. CDR3 coding DNA: TGTGCCAGCAGCTTAGCCTTGCTAGGTACACAAGAGACCCAGTACTTC. This codes for CASSLALLGTQETQYF.

The CDR3 reads CASSQDRGKVVGYTF. As DNA, the CDR3 is TGTGCCAGCAGCCAAGATAGGGGTAAGGTGGTCGGCTACACCTTC. The chain combines TRBV3-1 (or the pseudogene TRBV3-2) with TRBJ1-2, with TRBD1 as a possible D gene (5 bases). Germline loops: CDR1 LGHDT, CDR2 YNNKEL (reference sequence). CDR3 length: 15 residues. V dropped 0 bases and J dropped 8 bases, with 16 bases sitting between them.

This chain joins TRBV29-1 and TRBJ2-3, with a possible D match to TRBD1 (5 bases). Germline values: CDR1 SQVTM, CDR2 ANQGSEA. The CDR3 is 18 amino acids. Deletions cut 6 bases from V and 3 bases from J, with 28 bases between. The CDR3 bases are TGCAGCGTCTCTAAATCTCAGGGTTTTTCCAGCCTAACAGATACGCAGTATTTT. Its protein is CSVSKSQGFSSLTDTQYF.

The V call is TRBV27, the J call TRBJ1-4, with 10 bases identical to TRBD1. CDR1 and CDR2 from the germline V gene are MNHEY and SMNVEV (reference sequence). The CDR3 has 16 residues. V lost 6 bases to trimming and J lost 3 bases; unmatched junction nucleotides: 7. The CDR3 nucleotides are TGTGCCAGCAGCGACAGGGGGCGCGGATCTAATGAAAAACTGTTTTTT. This translates into CASSDRGRGSNEKLFF. Supplemented by reference TRBV27 and TRBJ1-4, the full variable domain reads EAQVTQNPRYLITVTGKKLTVTCSQNMNHEYMSWYRQDPGLGLRQIYYSMNVEVTDKGDVPEGYKVSRKEKRNFPLILESPSPNQTSLYFCASSDRGRGSNEKLFFGSGTQLSVL.

V and J are TRBV7-2 and TRBJ2-7, with a possible D match to TRBD2 (5 bases). Germline V CDR1 and CDR2: SGHTA, FQGNSA. The ends were cut back, 5 bases at V and 3 bases at J, with 14 bases in the middle. This CDR3 spans 14 amino acids. CDR3 protein: CASSPGLLYYEQYF. As DNA, the CDR3 is TGTGCCAGCAGCCCAGGACTCCTATACTACGAGCAGTACTTC.

The rearrangement joins TRBV2 to TRBJ2-2, with a tentative D call TRBD2 (5 bases). This CDR3 region has 14 residues. V lost 3 bases, J lost 5 bases, and 10 bases lay in between. Per the germline V gene, CDR1 is SNHLY and CDR2 is FYNNEI. The CDR3 coding sequence is TGTGCCAGCAGTGAGTTGAGGGAGACCGGGGAGCTGTTTTTT. Protein: CASSELRETGELFF.

The chain uses TRBV27 and TRBJ1-2; D might be TRBD1 (5 bases). The CDR3 is 15 amino acids. The ends were cut back, 3 bases at V and 0 bases at J, with 11 bases in the middle. Per the germline V gene, CDR1 is MNHEY and CDR2 is SMNVEV (reference sequence). CDR3 amino acids: CASSFRQPTNYGYTF. The CDR3 coding sequence is TGTGCCAGCAGTTTTCGACAGCCAACTAACTATGGCTACACCTTC.

The chain joins TRBV5-5 to TRBJ1-3; D ambiguous. The germline V gene encodes CDR1 SGHKS and CDR2 YYEKEE (reference sequence). V was pared by 2 bases and J by 0 bases, with 6 bases between. CDR3 length: 14 residues. The DNA for the CDR3 is TGTGCCAGCAGCTTACTGAGCTCTGGAAACACCATATATTTT. As protein: CASSLLSSGNTIYF.

The chain combines TRBV5-1 with TRBJ2-3, with TRBD2 identical over 12 bases. V lost 0 bases and J lost 2; bases outside the gene matches: 4. Germline CDR1 is SGHRS and CDR2 is YFSETQ. There are 17 residues in the CDR3. CDR3 nucleotide sequence: TGCGCCAGCAGCTTGGGACTAGCGGGAGTAACCACAGATACGCAGTATTTT. Amino acid sequence: CASSLGLAGVTTDTQYF.

The chain joins TRBV7-2 to TRBJ2-7; TRBD2 agrees at 7 bases. There are 16 residues in the CDR3. The germline V gene has CDR1 SGHTA and CDR2 FQGNSA. Trimming at V came to 1 base and at J to 4 bases, leaving 10 bases not matched to a gene. The CDR3 loop reads CASSLVGGSSSYEQYF. The CDR3 nucleotides read TGTGCCAGCAGCTTAGTGGGGGGGAGCTCTTCTTACGAGCAGTACTTC.

The rearrangement links TRBV10-3 to TRBJ2-1; 10 bases fit TRBD1. The CDR3 is made up of 16 amino acids. With V trimmed by 4 bases and J by 3 bases, 6 bases remained unmatched. CDR1 is ENHRY, CDR2 SYGVKD, per germline. The chain's CDR3 is CAISGLGDRGYNEQFF. As DNA, the CDR3 is TGTGCCATCAGTGGGCTAGGGGACAGGGGCTACAATGAGCAGTTCTTC.

The rearrangement joins TRBV2 to TRBJ1-5; D gene ambiguous. The CDR3 loop spans 13 amino acids. The germline CDR1 and CDR2 sequences are SNHLY and FYNNEI. V was trimmed by 7 bases and J by 3 bases, leaving 10 bases between them. CDR3 amino acids: CASIRGPNQPQHF. CDR3 DNA sequence: TGTGCCAGCATCCGGGGTCCCAATCAGCCCCAGCATTTT.

The chain couples TRBV6-2 or TRBV6-3 to TRBJ1-5; D is ambiguous. The CDR3 has 19 residues. V gave up 6 bases and J gave up 4 bases, with 28 bases separating them. Germline V gene sequence: CDR1 MNHEY, CDR2 SVGEGT. CDR3 in amino acids: CASSRKPKSSNGGNQPQHF. For the CDR3, the DNA is TGTGCCAGCAGCAGAAAACCAAAATCGAGCAACGGAGGGAATCAGCCCCAGCATTTT.

The chain carries TRBV4-2 and TRBJ2-2; D is possibly TRBD2 (7 bases). This CDR3 comprises 16 residues. Germline CDR1 and CDR2: LGHNA and YNFKEQ. V dropped 4 bases and J dropped 7 bases, with 19 bases sitting between them. The CDR3: CASSRLQGGSIGELFF. The CDR3 DNA reads TGTGCCAGCAGCCGCCTACAGGGAGGGAGCATCGGGGAGCTGTTTTTT.